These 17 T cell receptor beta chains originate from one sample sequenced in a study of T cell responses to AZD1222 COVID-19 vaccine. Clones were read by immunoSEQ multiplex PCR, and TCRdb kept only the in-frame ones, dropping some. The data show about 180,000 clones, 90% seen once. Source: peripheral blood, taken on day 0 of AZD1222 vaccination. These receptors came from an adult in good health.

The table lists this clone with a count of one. The CDR3 is CASSPVRDEQYF. CDR3 sequence (DNA): TGTGCCAGCTCTCCCGTGAGGGACGAGCAGTACTTC. The chain recombines TRBV18 with TRBJ2-7; a possible D gene is TRBD2 (5 bases). V dropped 6 bases and J dropped 5 bases, with 11 bases sitting between them. This CDR3 spans 12 amino acids. Germline V CDR1 and CDR2: KGHSH, LQKENI. Complete variable domain (other parts from reference TRBV18 and TRBJ2-7): NAGVMQNPRHLVRRRGQEARLRCSPMKGHSHVYWYRQLPEEGLKFMVYLQKENIIDESGMPKERFSAEFPKEGPSILRIQQVVRGDSAAYFCASSPVRDEQYFGPGTRLTVT.

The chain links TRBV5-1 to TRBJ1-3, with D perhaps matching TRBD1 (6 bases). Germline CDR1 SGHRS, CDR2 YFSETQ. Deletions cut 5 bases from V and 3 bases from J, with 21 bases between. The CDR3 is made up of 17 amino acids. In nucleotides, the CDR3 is TGCGCCAGCAGTGTAGGGGGGACGACAGGATTTGGAAACACCATATATTTT. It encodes CASSVGGTTGFGNTIYF. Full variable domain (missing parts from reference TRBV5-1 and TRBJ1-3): KAGVTQTPRYLIKTRGQQVTLSCSPISGHRSVSWYQQTPGQGLQFLFEYFSETQRNKGNFPGRFSGRQFSNSRSEMNVSTLELGDSALYLCASSVGGTTGFGNTIYFGEGSWLTVV.

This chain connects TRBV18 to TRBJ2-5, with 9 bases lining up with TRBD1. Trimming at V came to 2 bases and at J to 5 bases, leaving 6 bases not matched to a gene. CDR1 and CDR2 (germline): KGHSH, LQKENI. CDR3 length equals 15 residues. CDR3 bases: TGTGCCAGCTCACCAAGACAGGGGGTTGAGGAGACCCAGTACTTC. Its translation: CASSPRQGVEETQYF.

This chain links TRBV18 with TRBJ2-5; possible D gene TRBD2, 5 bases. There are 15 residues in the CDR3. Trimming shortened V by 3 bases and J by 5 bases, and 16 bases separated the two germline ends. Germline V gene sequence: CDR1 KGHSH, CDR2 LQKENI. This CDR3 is CASSPSPDTGETQYF. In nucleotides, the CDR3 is TGTGCCAGCTCACCCTCCCCTGACACGGGGGAGACCCAGTACTTC.

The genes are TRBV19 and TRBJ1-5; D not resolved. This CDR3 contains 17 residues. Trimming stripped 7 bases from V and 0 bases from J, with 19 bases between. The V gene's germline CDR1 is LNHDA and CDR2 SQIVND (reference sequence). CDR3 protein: CASTAWEEMISNQPQHF. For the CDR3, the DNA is TGTGCCAGTACCGCATGGGAGGAGATGATTAGCAATCAGCCCCAGCATTTT.

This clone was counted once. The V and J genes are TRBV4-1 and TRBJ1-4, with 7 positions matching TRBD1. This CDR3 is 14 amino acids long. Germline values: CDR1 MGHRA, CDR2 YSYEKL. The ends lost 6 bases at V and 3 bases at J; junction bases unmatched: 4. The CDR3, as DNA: TGCGCCAGCAGGCAGGGGGTTGCTAATGAAAAACTGTTTTTT. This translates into CASRQGVANEKLFF.

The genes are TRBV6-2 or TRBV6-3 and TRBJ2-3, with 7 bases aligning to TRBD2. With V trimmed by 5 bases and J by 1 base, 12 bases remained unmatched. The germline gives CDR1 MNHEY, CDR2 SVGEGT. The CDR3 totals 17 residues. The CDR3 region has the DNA TGTGCCAGCAGTCCGGGACTAAATATTAGGGGCACAGATACGCAGTATTTT. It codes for CASSPGLNIRGTDTQYF.

In DNA, the CDR3 is TGTGCCACCAGTGCCTTGGACGGGAGCGGAGATACGCAGTATTTT. Its translation is CATSALDGSGDTQYF. The chain combines TRBV24-1 with TRBJ2-3; D is perhaps TRBD2 (6 bases). CDR1 KGHDR and CDR2 SFDVKD come from the germline V gene. Trimming took 5 bases from V and 5 from J, leaving 16 bases between them. The CDR3 spans 15 residues.

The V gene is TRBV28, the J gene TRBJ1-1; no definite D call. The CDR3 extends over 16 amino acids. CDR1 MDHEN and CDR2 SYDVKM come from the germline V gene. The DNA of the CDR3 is TGTGCTTCCCTTCCCCCCCCTCATCAAATGAACACTGAAGCTTTCTTT. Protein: CASLPPPHQMNTEAFF.

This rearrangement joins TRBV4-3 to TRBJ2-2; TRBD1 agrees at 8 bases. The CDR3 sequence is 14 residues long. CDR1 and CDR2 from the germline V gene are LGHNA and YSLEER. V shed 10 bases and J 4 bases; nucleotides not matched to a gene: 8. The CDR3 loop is CAKLQGATTGELFF. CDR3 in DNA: TGCGCCAAACTCCAGGGGGCAACCACCGGGGAGCTGTTTTTT.

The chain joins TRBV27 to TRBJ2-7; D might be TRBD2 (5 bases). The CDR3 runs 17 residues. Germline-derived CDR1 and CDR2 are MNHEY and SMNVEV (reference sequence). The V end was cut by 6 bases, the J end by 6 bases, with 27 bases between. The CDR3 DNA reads TGTGCCAGCAGACCATCCCTGCCAGGACTGGTCGTTGTCGAGCAGTACTTC. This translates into CASRPSLPGLVVVEQYF.

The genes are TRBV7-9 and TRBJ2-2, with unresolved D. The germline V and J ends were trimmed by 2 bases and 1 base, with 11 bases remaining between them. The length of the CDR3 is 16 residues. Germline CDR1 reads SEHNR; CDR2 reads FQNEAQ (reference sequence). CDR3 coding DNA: TGTGCCAGCAGCTTAAGCCAGCCGAGGAACACCGGGGAGCTGTTTTTT. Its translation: CASSLSQPRNTGELFF.

The CDR3 DNA sequence: TGTGCCAGCAGCTTAGGAGGGACAGGGTTTAACAATGAGCAGTTCTTC. As protein: CASSLGGTGFNNEQFF. The J gene is TRBJ2-1, the V gene TRBV11-3; TRBD1 matches 9 bases. In germline, CDR1 is SGHNT, CDR2 YENEEA. The V gene end was trimmed by 1 base and the J gene end by 5 bases; junction bases not matched to a gene: 6. The CDR3 totals 16 residues.

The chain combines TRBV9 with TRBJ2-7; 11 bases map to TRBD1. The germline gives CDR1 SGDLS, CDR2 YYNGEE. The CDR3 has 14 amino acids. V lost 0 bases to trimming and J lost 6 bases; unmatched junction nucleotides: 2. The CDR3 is CASSVVGTGGEQYF. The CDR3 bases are TGTGCCAGCAGCGTAGTCGGGACAGGGGGCGAGCAGTACTTC.

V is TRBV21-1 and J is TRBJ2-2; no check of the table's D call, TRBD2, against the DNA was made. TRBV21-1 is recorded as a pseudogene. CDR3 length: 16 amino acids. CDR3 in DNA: TGTGCCAGCAGCCCCGGGGGGGGCCATGACACCGGGGAGCTGTTTTTT. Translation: CASSPGGGHDTGELFF.

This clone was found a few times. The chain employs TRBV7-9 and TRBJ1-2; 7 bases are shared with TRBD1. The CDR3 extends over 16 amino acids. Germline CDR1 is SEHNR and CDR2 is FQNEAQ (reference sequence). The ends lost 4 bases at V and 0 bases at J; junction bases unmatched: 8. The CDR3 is CASSSALTGPNYGYTF. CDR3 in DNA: TGTGCCAGCAGCTCCGCCTTGACAGGGCCTAACTATGGCTACACCTTC.

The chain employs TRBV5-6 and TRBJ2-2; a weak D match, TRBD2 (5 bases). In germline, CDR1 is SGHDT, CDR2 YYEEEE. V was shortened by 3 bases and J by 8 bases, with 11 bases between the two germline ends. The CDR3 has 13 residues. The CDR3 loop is CASSSLSGGELFF. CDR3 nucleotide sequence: TGTGCCAGCAGCTCCCTTTCGGGGGGGGAGCTGTTTTTT.